This T cell receptor (beta chain) was identified in a study of Graves' ophthalmopathy and Graves' hyperthyroidism. Study-wide context: Calling hyperthyroidism stable required that no ophthalmopathy show up within 18 months of follow-up.

Overall study results and limits: Blood shared most expanded thyroid clonotypes above 0.001 frequency. Using a 13-signature model, the authors split ophthalmopathy from stable hyperthyroidism, with roughly 90% sensitivity and 81.08% specificity. Ophthalmopathy progression was predicted by the model at about 69% sensitivity and less than 75% specificity.

RNA transcripts served as template for amplifying TCR beta CDR3 sequences. RT-PCR in the first round used HTBI primers; a second-round multiplex PCR followed. TCRdb called the multiplex PCR reads again in MiXCR, with one record for every CDR3 protein. The sample has 560,000 or so distinct CDR3 sequences; approximately 37% are singletons. This clonotype was picked up one time. The antigen is unknown. Germline V gene sequence: CDR1 LNHNV, CDR2 YYDKDF (reference sequence). Unmatched junction bases numbered 2, after V lost 4 bases and J lost 12 bases. This CDR3 is built from 10 residues. This rearrangement joins TRBV15 to TRBJ2-7, with 8 positions matching TRBD1. The material sequenced was peripheral blood or thyroid tissue (not recorded which). This TCR was recovered from an adult man with Graves' hyperthyroidism. For the CDR3, the DNA is TGTGCCACCAGCACCGGGACAGGGTACTTC. Protein sequence: CATSTGTGYF.